One and the same sample provided the 17 T cell receptor beta chains below, sequenced in a study of cytomegalovirus exposure and HLA in healthy donors. The PCR employed 60 Vbeta primers together with 13 Jbeta primers. Here immunoSEQ multiplex PCR was the method, and the copy in TCRdb shows in-frame clones only, minus some. The sample has around 99,000 clones, 81% seen once; the top ten hold around 2.3%. Sequencing used PBMCs. All receptors derive from a man under 40 in good health and CMV-seronegative.

The chain uses TRBV2 and TRBJ1-5; D is undetermined. Trimming removed 4 bases at V and 0 bases at J, with 19 bases between. CDR1 is SNHLY, CDR2 FYNNEI, per germline. The CDR3 has 18 amino acids. CDR3: CASSAILLNIHSNQPQHF. The CDR3 nucleotides read TGTGCCAGCAGTGCAATACTGCTAAATATCCATAGCAATCAGCCCCAGCATTTT.

V is TRBV28 and J is TRBJ1-1, with 9 bases fitting TRBD1. Trimming cost V 1 base and J 4 bases; bases outside gene matches: 10. Germline CDR1 MDHEN, CDR2 SYDVKM. This CDR3 is built from 17 residues. The CDR3 loop reads CASSLLGQGFRGTEAFF. The CDR3 nucleotides are TGTGCCAGCAGTTTATTGGGACAGGGTTTTCGCGGCACTGAAGCTTTCTTT.

The chain combines TRBV11-2 with TRBJ2-7; 8 bases map to TRBD1. Germline values: CDR1 SGHAT, CDR2 FQNNGV. The V and J ends lost 5 bases and 1 base, in that order; junction bases with no gene match: 10. The length of the CDR3 is 16 residues. The CDR3 region has the DNA TGTGCCAGCAGCCGGTGGGGCGGGACAGGTTCCTACGAGCAGTACTTC. Its protein is CASSRWGGTGSYEQYF.

J is TRBJ2-1 and V is TRBV6-5, with unresolved D. There are 15 residues in the CDR3. From germline, CDR1 is MNHEY and CDR2 SVGAGI. Between the trimmed V and J ends, which lost 0 bases and 5 bases, there was a span of 11 bases. The CDR3 DNA is TGTGCCAGCAGTTACTCGATAGAACCCCACAATGAGCAGTTCTTC. This encodes CASSYSIEPHNEQFF.

The V and J genes are TRBV21-1 and TRBJ1-1; the table assigns TRBD1, which was not confirmed against the DNA. TRBV21-1 constitutes a pseudogene. The CDR3 contains 17 residues. In nucleotides, the CDR3 is TGTGCCAGCAGCCCCCGGGACACGGAAATCCCGAACACTGAAGCTTTCTTT. It yields the protein CASSPRDTEIPNTEAFF.

V is TRBV7-3 and J is TRBJ1-5; D ambiguous. Germline V CDR1 and CDR2: SGHTA, FQGTGA. Trimming pared 5 bases from V and 1 base from J, leaving 6 bases between. The CDR3 has 13 amino acids. The CDR3 sequence: CASSPGSNQPQHF. The CDR3 region has the DNA TGTGCCAGCAGCCCCGGGAGCAATCAGCCCCAGCATTTT.

This clone was counted a single time. V usage is TRBV7-9 and J usage is TRBJ1-2, with 7 bases matching TRBD1. V trimming: 1 base; J trimming: 14 bases; junction bases outside the gene matches: 13. Germline V gives CDR1 SEHNR, CDR2 FQNEAQ (reference sequence). This CDR3 region has 14 residues. The CDR3 bases are TGTGCCAGCAGCTTAGAGGGACAGCCCCACCCTGGGACCTTC. The encoded protein is CASSLEGQPHPGTF.

The chain combines TRBV18 with TRBJ2-1; D remains unclear. The V gene lost 6 bases and the J gene lost 3 bases, with 12 bases spanning the gap. Germline lookup yields CDR1 KGHSH and CDR2 LQKENI. The CDR3 covers 14 residues. The CDR3 bases are TGTGCCAGCTCGTACGATAGGAGCTACAATGAGCAGTTCTTC. Protein product: CASSYDRSYNEQFF.

This clone was detected a few times. V is TRBV2 and J is TRBJ2-3; no clear D. The CDR3 is 16 amino acids. Trimming took off 7 bases at V and 2 bases at J, with 19 bases between the two ends. Per the germline V gene, CDR1 is SNHLY and CDR2 is FYNNEI. The CDR3 here is CASITIKRAPTDTQYF. The CDR3 region has the DNA TGTGCCAGCATCACCATAAAGAGAGCCCCCACAGATACGCAGTATTTT.

The CDR3 sequence is CASSRWVGQGEQYF. The CDR3, as DNA: TGTGCCAGCAGCCGGTGGGTAGGGCAGGGGGAGCAGTACTTC. The chain links TRBV7-3 to TRBJ2-7; possibly TRBD1 for D (6 bases). The CDR3 loop spans 14 amino acids. V lost 5 bases and J 7 bases, leaving 18 bases between the germline ends. The V gene's germline CDR1 is SGHTA and CDR2 FQGTGA.

CDR3 in amino acids: CASLGAGRAYEQYF. The CDR3 nucleotides are TGTGCCAGCTTGGGAGCGGGCCGGGCCTACGAGCAGTACTTC. This chain links TRBV11-2 with TRBJ2-7; D is possibly TRBD2 (6 bases). Germline-derived CDR1 and CDR2 are SGHAT and FQNNGV. This CDR3 spans 14 amino acids. Trimming removed 8 bases at V and 2 bases at J, with 16 bases between.

This chain uses TRBV10-2 with TRBJ2-3, with 11 bases fitting TRBD2. There are 16 residues in the CDR3. After removal of 7 bases from V and 0 bases from J, the junction contained 6 bases not matched to a gene. CDR1 is WSHSY, CDR2 SAAADI, per germline. The CDR3 DNA follows: TGCGCCAGCACCTCTAGCGGGAGGCTGAGCACAGATACGCAGTATTTT. Its protein product is CASTSSGRLSTDTQYF.

The chain employs TRBV25-1 and TRBJ2-4; D is possibly TRBD1 (5 bases). Germline V gene lookup returns CDR1 MGHDK and CDR2 SYGVNS. The CDR3 is 18 residues long. The V end was cut by 11 bases, the J end by 2 bases, with 28 bases between. CDR3 amino acids: CAANSNLSQGRTKNIQYF. The CDR3 region has the DNA TGTGCCGCCAACTCGAACTTAAGTCAGGGAAGAACCAAAAACATTCAGTACTTC.

V gene TRBV30 combines with J gene TRBJ1-4; D uncertain. The CDR3 totals 12 residues. Deletions cut 0 bases from V and 11 bases from J, with 10 bases between. Germline V lookup: CDR1 GTSNPN, CDR2 SVGIG (reference sequence). The CDR3 spells CAWSVIDGKLFF. CDR3 bases: TGTGCCTGGAGTGTAATTGACGGGAAACTGTTTTTT.

The CDR3 DNA reads TGTGCCAGCAGGAGACAGATAACGAGCAATCAGCCCCAGCATTTT. Translation: CASRRQITSNQPQHF. This chain joins TRBV6-1 and TRBJ1-5, with TRBD1 as a possible D gene (5 bases). Between the trimmed V and J ends, which lost 6 bases and 1 base, there was a span of 13 bases. Looked up from germline, CDR1 is MNHNS and CDR2 is SASEGT. The CDR3 is 15 residues long.

CDR3 in amino acids: CASSYADTQPGNTIYF. CDR3 bases: TGTGCCAGCAGTTACGCCGACACCCAGCCTGGAAACACCATATATTTT. The rearrangement links TRBV2 to TRBJ1-3, with no clear D. Trimming took off 5 bases at V and 2 bases at J, with 16 bases between the two ends. The CDR3 spans 16 residues. Germline CDR1 SNHLY, CDR2 FYNNEI. The variable domain in full, with the rest retrieved from reference TRBV2 and TRBJ1-3, is EPEVTQTPSHQVTQMGQEVILRCVPISNHLYFYWYRQILGQKVEFLVSFYNNEISEKSEIFDDQFSVERPDGSNFTLKIRSTKLEDSAMYFCASSYADTQPGNTIYFGEGSWLTVV.

This clone was counted ten times or more. The chain recombines TRBV28 with TRBJ2-7; 7 bases are shared with TRBD2. V dropped 6 bases and J dropped 5; count of bases not matched to a gene: 10. CDR1 and CDR2 (germline): MDHEN, SYDVKM. The CDR3 consists of 14 residues. CDR3 in amino acids: CASRVGGNKDEQYF. CDR3 DNA sequence: TGTGCCAGCAGGGTGGGGGGGAACAAGGACGAGCAGTACTTC.